The clone carrying this T cell receptor beta chain was seen a handful of times. Its antigen is currently unknown. The data are from a study of blood T cells in healthy people across ages. The study, taken as a whole, reports: Naive T cell percentage and TCR beta diversity correlated strongly.

V was shortened by 3 bases and J by 5 bases, with 10 bases between the two germline ends. The CDR3 contains 13 residues. In germline, CDR1 is SSHAT, CDR2 FNYEAQ (reference sequence). With a J-beta primer mix and a sample-barcoded 5' primer, a second PCR ran about 7 to 11 cycles. TCRdb fed the 5' RACE reads into MiXCR, producing one record per CDR3 protein. The sample yields some 730,000 distinct CDR3 sequences, 20% to 25% seen once. Specimen: blood. This TCR came from a man between 65 and 79 years old in good health. The rearrangement uses TRBV7-7 and TRBJ2-5; D is ambiguous. The CDR3 bases are TGTGCCAGCAGCTTCGCAATGAGGGAGACCCAGTACTTC. It is translated as CASSFAMRETQYF.